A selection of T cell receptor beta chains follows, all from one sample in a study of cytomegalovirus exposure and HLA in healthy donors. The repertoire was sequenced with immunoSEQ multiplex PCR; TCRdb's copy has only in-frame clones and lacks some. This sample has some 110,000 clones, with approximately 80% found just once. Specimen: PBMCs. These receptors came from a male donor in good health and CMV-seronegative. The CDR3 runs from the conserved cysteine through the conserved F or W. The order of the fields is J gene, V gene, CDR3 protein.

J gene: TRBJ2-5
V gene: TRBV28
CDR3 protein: CASLGGGRETQYF

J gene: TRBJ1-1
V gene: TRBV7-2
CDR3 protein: CASSSPGQGAAFTEAFF

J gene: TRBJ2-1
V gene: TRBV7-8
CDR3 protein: CASSSRLSGTSDENEQFF

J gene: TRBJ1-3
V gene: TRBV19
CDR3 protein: CASSKQGLGNTIYF

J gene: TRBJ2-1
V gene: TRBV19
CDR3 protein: CASSILAGEQFF

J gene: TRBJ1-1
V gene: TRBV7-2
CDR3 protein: CASSLVQASNTEAFF

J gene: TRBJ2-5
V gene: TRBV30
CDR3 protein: CAWIQTGGGETQYF

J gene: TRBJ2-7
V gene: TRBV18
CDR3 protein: CASSPPSLAGAFHEQYF

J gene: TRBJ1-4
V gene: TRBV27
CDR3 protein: CASSYRATNEKLFF

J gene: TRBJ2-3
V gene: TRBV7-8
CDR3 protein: CASSTSTYTQYF

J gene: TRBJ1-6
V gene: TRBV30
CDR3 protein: CAWSEGANSPLHF

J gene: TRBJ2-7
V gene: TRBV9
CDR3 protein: CASSVGGSYEQYF

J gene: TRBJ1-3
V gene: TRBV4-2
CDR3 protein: CASSQDLRHGNTIYF

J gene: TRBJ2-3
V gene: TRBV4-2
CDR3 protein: CASSQDTYGDTQYF

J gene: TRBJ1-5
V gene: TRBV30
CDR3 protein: CAWKGEVGQPQHF

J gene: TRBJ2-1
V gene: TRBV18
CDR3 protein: CASSPQGGSISYNEQFF

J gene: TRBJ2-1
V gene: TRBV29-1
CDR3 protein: CSVDGGGRAAEQFF

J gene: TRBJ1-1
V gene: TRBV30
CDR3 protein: CAWGDQTGENTEAFF

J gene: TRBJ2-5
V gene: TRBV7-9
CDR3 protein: CASSLGLAGLQETQYF

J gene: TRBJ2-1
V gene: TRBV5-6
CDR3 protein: CASSSSSFPYNEQFF

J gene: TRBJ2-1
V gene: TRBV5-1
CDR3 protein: CAGSQERGSYNEQFF

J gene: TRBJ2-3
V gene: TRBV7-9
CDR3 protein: CASSQNWGGRASDTQYF

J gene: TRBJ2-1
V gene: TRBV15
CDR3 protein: CATSPGLFYNEQFF

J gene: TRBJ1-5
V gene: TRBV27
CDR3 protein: CASSFKMNQPQHF

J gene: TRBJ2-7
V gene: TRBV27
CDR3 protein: CASSSSDRVYEQYF

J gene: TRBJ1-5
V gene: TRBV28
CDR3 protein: CASSLPSDQPQHF

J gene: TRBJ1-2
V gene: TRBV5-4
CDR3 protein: CASSLIQVRGYTF

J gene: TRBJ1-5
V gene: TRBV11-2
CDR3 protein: CASSLGGGAGQPQHF

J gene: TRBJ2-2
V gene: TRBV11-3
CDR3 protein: CASSFMNTGELFF

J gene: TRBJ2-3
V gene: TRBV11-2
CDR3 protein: CASLSGDQAADTQYF

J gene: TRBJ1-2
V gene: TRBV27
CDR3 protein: CASSPRGQGVYGYTF

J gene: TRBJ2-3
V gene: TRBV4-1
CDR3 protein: CASSQPGLAIADTQYF

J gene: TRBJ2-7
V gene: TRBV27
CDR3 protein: CASGPGQGFYEQYF

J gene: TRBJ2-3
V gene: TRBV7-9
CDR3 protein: CASTSGTSSTDTQYF

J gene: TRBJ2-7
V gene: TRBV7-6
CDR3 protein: CASSPGAFYEQYF

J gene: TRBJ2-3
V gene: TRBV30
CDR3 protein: CAWSKARTGGGTDTQYF

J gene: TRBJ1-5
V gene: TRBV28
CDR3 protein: CASTSRSSNQPQHF

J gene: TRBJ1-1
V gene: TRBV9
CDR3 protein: CASSVAGGSTEAFF

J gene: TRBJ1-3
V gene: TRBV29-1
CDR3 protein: CSVGVRAGGGNTIYF

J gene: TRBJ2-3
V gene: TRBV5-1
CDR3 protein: CASSLFGQGADTQYF

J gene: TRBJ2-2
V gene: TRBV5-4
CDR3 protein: CASSLGAGTVTGELFF

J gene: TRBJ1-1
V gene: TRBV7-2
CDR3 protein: CASSSQDPAGRLMNTEAFF

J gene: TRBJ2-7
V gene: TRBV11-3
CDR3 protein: CASSLARGSRASGGSYEQYF

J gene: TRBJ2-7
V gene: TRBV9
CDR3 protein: CASSVATSSYEQYF

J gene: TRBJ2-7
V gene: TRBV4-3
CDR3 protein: CASSQTPGQGTEQYF

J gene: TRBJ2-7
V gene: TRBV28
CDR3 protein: CASSFPSGYSYEQYF

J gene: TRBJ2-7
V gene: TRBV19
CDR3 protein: CASSPTRDTSRRYEQYF

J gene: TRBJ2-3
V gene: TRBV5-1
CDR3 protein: CASSLFSGSGDTQYF

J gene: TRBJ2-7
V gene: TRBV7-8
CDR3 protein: CASSNSLAGGTYEQYF

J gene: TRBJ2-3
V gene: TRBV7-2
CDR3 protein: CASSLGGARPLDTQYF

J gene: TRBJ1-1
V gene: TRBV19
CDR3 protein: CASSQGTNTEAFF

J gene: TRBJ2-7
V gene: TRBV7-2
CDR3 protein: CASSPSLVGGRDEQYF

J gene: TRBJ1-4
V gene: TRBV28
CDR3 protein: CASSPDGEKLFF